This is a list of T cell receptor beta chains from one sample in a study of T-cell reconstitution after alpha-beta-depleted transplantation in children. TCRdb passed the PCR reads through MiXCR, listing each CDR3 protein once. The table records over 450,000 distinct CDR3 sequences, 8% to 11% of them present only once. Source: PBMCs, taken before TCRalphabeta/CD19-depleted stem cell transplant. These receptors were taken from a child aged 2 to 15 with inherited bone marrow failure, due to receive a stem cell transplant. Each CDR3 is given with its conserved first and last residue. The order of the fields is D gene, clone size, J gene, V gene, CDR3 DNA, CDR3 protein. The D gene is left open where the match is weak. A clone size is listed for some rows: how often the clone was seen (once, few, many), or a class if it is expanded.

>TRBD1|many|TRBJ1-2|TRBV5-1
TGCGCCAGCAGCAATGACAGGGGTTATGGTGGCTACACCTTC
CASSNDRGYGGYTF
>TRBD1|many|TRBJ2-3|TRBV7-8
TGTGCCAGCAGCTTAGAGGGCAGGGGGTCAGATACGCAGTATTTT
CASSLEGRGSDTQYF
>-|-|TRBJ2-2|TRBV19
TGTGCCAGTAGTATTAGTGGACACGTCACCGGGGAGCTGTTTTTT
CASSISGHVTGELFF
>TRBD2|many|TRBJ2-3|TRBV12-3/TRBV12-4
TGTGCCAGCAGTTTAGCAGATTGGCTAGCGGGAGTCACAGATACGCAGTATTTT
CASSLADWLAGVTDTQYF
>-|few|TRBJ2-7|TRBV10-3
TGTGCCATCAGTGATTTTCCGGATAATCCGTACGAGCAGTACTTC
CAISDFPDNPYEQYF
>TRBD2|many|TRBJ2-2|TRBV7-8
TGTGCCAGCAGCCCGCATACTAGCGGGAGGTCCGGGGAGCTGTTTTTT
CASSPHTSGRSGELFF
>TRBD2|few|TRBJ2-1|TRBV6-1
TGTGCCAGCAGTCTTGGGACTAGCGGGAGGGCCTTCGGCGATGAGCAGTTCTTC
CASSLGTSGRAFGDEQFF
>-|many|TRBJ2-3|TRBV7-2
TGTGCCAGCAGCTTAGAGGCAGGGGGCACAGATACGCAGTATTTT
CASSLEAGGTDTQYF
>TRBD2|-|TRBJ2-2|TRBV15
TGTGCCACCAGCCCCCGACTAGCGGGCGGCACCGGGGAGCTGTTTTTT
CATSPRLAGGTGELFF
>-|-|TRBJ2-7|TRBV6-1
TGTGCCAGCAGTACCCCGGCAGCCTCCTACGAGCAGTACTTC
CASSTPAASYEQYF
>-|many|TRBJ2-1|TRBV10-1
TGCGCCAGCAGTGGGGGGGCCAATGAGCAGTTCTTC
CASSGGANEQFF
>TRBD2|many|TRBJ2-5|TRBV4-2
TGTGCCAGCAGCCTTAGAGGAGGACTAGCGGGATTTCGGGAGACCCAGTACTTC
CASSLRGGLAGFRETQYF
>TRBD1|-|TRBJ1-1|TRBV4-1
TGCGCCAGCAGCCAAACTCCGACAGGGGGCACTGAAGCTTTCTTT
CASSQTPTGGTEAFF
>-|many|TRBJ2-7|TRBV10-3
TGTGCCATCAGTGACCACTGGTCGGAGGCCTACGAGCAGTACTTC
CAISDHWSEAYEQYF
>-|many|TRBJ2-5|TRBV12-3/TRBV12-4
TGTGCCAGCAGTTTTTCCTCGGGTTGGGAGTACTTC
CASSFSSGWEYF
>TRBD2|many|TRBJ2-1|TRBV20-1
TGCAGTGCTAGCCGGGAGGTGGACAATGAGCAGTTCTTC
CSASREVDNEQFF
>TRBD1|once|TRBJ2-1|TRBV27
TGTGCCAGCCGACAGGGTAGCTACAATGAGCAGTTCTTC
CASRQGSYNEQFF
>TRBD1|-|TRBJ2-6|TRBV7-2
TGTGCCAGCAGAGGGACAGGGTATCCCTCTGGGGCCAACGTCCTGACTTTC
CASRGTGYPSGANVLTF
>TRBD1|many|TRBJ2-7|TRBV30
TGTGCCTGGAGAGACAGGGGGCACTACGAGCAGTACTTC
CAWRDRGHYEQYF
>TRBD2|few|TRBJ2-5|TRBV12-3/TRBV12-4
TGTGCCAGCAGTTTATTTCGGACTAGCGGGAGAAGGGAAGAGACCCAGTACTTC
CASSLFRTSGRREETQYF
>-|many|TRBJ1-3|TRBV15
TGTGCCACCAGCAGACGGACAGCCGGCTCTGGAAACACCATATATTTT
CATSRRTAGSGNTIYF
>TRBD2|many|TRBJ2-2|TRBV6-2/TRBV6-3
TGTGCCAGCAGTTACTCGGCCCCGGGACTAACCTCGAACACCGGGGAGCTGTTTTTT
CASSYSAPGLTSNTGELFF
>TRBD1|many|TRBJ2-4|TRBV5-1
TGCGCCAGCAGCCGACAGGGGAGAGTGGACATTCAGTACTTC
CASSRQGRVDIQYF
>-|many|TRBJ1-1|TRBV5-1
TGCGCCAGCAGCCCCATTATGGGGACGGCTAACACTGAAGCTTTCTTT
CASSPIMGTANTEAFF
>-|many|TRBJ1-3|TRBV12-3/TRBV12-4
TGTGCCAGCACCCCCATGGACTCTGGAAACACCATATATTTT
CASTPMDSGNTIYF
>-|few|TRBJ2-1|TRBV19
TGTGCCAGTAGTATAACTCTCGTGTCAACAAATGAGCAGTTCTTC
CASSITLVSTNEQFF
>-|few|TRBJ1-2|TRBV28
TGTGCCAGCAGTACCCGGCGTACAGGGTGGTACTATGGCTACACCTTC
CASSTRRTGWYYGYTF
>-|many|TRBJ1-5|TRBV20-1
TGCAGTGCTGTCCCCAGTTATCCGCCCCAGCATTTT
CSAVPSYPPQHF
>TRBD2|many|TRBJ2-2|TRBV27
TGTGCCAGCAGTGGACTAGCGGGAGACGTCGCCGGGGAGCTGTTTTTT
CASSGLAGDVAGELFF
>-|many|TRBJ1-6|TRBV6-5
TGTGCCAGCAGTTACCCACAGCCCTCACCCCTCCACTTT
CASSYPQPSPLHF
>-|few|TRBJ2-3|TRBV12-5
TGTGCTAGTGGTCGCCCTCCGGCCCGACACGGCACAGATACGCAGTATTTT
CASGRPPARHGTDTQYF
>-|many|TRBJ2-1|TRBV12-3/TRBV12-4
TGTGCCAGCAGACTTGGGAATGAGCAGTTCTTC
CASRLGNEQFF
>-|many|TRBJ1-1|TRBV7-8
TGTGCCAGCAGCTTAAATCTGCAGAGCACTGAAGCTTTCTTT
CASSLNLQSTEAFF
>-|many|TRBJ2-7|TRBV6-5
TGTGCCAGCAGAAGAGGCCGGGACGAGCAGTACTTC
CASRRGRDEQYF
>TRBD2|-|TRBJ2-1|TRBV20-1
TGCAGTGCTAGGATCCAACTAGCGGACCACTACAATGAGCAGTTCTTC
CSARIQLADHYNEQFF
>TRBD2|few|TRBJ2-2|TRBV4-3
TGCGCCAGCAGCCAGGGAAGACTAGCGGGAATTACCGGGGAGCTGTTTTTT
CASSQGRLAGITGELFF
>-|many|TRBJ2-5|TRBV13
TGTGCCAGCAGCTCCCTTCTCAACAGGGTTGGGGAGACCCAGTACTTC
CASSSLLNRVGETQYF
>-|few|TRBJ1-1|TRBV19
TGTGCCACCGAACACGACAGGAACACTGAAGCTTTCTTT
CATEHDRNTEAFF
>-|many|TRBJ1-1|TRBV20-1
TGCAGTGCTAGGGGGGTTGAGGGGATCCGGGGCACTGAAGCTTTCTTT
CSARGVEGIRGTEAFF
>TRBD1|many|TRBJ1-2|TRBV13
TGTGCCAGCAGGCATAGGGGACAGGGGAACTATGGCTACACCTTC
CASRHRGQGNYGYTF
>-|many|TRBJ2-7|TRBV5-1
TGCGCCAGCAGCTTGTCCCCCGGGCGGGACTCCTACGAGCAGTACTTC
CASSLSPGRDSYEQYF
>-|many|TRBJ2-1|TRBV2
TGTGCCAGCAGTGAAGAGGCTAGTTTTTCGAATGAGCAGTTCTTC
CASSEEASFSNEQFF
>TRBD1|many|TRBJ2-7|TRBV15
TGTGCCACCAGCAGGGAGGGACAGGGGGGCTCCTACGAGCAGTACTTC
CATSREGQGGSYEQYF
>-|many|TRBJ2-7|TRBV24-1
TGTGCCACCAGTGTTGGGCAGGGCTACGAGCAGTACTTC
CATSVGQGYEQYF
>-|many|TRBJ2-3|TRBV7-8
TGTGCCAGCAGCTTGCCGGGATCCCCGACAGATACGCAGTATTTT
CASSLPGSPTDTQYF
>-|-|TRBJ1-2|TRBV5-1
TGCGCCAGCAGCGCCCGCGGGGCAGGGGCCAACTATGGCTACACCTTC
CASSARGAGANYGYTF
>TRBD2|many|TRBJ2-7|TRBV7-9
TGTGCCAGCAGCTCGCTGACACTAGCGGAGACCGCCTACGAGCAGTACTTC
CASSSLTLAETAYEQYF
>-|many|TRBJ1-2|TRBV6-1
TGTGCCAGCAGGCTCCGTTGGGAAGACTATGGCTACACCTTC
CASRLRWEDYGYTF
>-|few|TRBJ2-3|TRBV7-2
TGTGCCAGCAGCTTATCGACGGTACCCACAGATACGCAGTATTTT
CASSLSTVPTDTQYF
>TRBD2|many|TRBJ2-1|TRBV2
TGTGCCAGCAGCCAAGCGGGAGTTAAGAAATATGGCAATGAGCAGTTCTTC
CASSQAGVKKYGNEQFF
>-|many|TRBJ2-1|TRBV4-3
TGCGCCAGCAGCCAAGAGAGCTGGAATTACAATGAGCAGTTCTTC
CASSQESWNYNEQFF
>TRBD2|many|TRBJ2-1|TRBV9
TGTGCCAGCAGCGTAGGTACTAGCGGGCCGGCGAAGCAGTTCTTC
CASSVGTSGPAKQFF
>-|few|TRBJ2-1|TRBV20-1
TGCAGTGCTAGAGATTTCGGGACTGGGGCCTACAATGAGCAGTTCTTC
CSARDFGTGAYNEQFF
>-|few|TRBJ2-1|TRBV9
TGTGCCAGCAGCATAACCGGGCGGGATCCGGACCATGAGCAGTTCTTC
CASSITGRDPDHEQFF
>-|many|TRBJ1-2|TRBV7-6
TGTGCCAGCAGCTTATCCGCTTGGGATGGCTACACCTTC
CASSLSAWDGYTF
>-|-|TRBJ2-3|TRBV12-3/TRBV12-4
TGTGCCAGCAGTTTCCCCCGGGCCACAGATACGCAGTATTTT
CASSFPRATDTQYF
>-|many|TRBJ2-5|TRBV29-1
TGCAGCGTTGCCCAGTACCAAGAGACCCAGTACTTC
CSVAQYQETQYF
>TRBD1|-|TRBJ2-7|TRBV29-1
TGCAGCGTTGGGACAGGGGGGCACGAGCAGTACTTC
CSVGTGGHEQYF
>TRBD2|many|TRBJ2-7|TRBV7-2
TGTGCCAGCAGCTTAGGACTAGCGGGAGAGACCTACGAGCAGTACTTC
CASSLGLAGETYEQYF